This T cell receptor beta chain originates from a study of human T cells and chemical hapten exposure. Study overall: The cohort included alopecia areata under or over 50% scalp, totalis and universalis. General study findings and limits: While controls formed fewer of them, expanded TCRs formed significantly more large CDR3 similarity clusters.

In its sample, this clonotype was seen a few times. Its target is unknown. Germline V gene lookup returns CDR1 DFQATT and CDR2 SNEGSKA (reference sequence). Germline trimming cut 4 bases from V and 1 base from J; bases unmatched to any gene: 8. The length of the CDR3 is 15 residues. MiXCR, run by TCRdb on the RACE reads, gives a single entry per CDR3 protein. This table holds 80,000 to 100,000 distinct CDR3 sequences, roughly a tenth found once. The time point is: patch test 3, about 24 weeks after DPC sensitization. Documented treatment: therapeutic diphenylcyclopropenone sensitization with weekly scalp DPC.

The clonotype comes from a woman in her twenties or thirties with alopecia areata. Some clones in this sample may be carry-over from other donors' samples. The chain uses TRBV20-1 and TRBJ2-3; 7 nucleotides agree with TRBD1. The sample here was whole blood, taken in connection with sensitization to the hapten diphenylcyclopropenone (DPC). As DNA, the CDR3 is TGCAGTGCTAATGCAGACAGGGACGGCACAGATACGCAGTATTTT. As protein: CSANADRDGTDTQYF.